This T cell receptor (beta chain) was identified during a study of blood T cells in healthy people across ages. The study, taken as a whole, reports: No conclusive comparison of naive versus antigen-experienced cells was possible with unsorted PBMCs.

This clonotype came up a few times. The target antigen is unknown. The donors, all healthy, were Caucasians living in Russia, aged 6 to 90. Together with a sample-barcoded 5' primer, a J-beta primer mix was included in a second PCR lasting about 7 to 11 cycles. A template-switch adaptor with 12 random nucleotides tagged each cDNA molecule. All samples yielded 3 million or more CDR3-containing paired-end reads. MiXCR, applied by TCRdb to the 5' RACE reads, yields one record per CDR3 protein. The sample records hundreds of thousands of distinct CDR3 sequences, roughly three fifths being singletons. Trimming took off 5 bases at V and 0 bases at J, with 13 bases between the two ends. There are 15 residues in the CDR3. Germline lookup yields CDR1 MNHEY and CDR2 SVGAGI.

Sequencing was carried out using blood. V and J are TRBV6-5 and TRBJ1-2; D uncertain. The clonotype was recovered from a man aged 40-49 years in good health. The DNA for the CDR3 is TGTGCCAGCAGTGTCAAGGCGTCCACTAACTATGGCTACACCTTC. As protein: CASSVKASTNYGYTF.